This T cell receptor (beta chain) was sequenced in a study of T-cell reconstitution after alpha-beta-depleted transplantation in children. The CDR3 spans 16 residues. With 3 bases removed from V and 0 bases from J, the gap between germline ends came to 13 bases. A library of TCRbeta sequences, prepared with unique molecular identifiers, was generated. TCRdb reprocessed the PCR reads with MiXCR, giving one entry per CDR3 protein. The sample lists more than 400,000 distinct CDR3 sequences, 11% occurring once. This clonotype was found many times. This specimen consisted of PBMCs, mostly from graft donor cells, obtained 180 days after TCRalphabeta/CD19-depleted stem cell transplant. This clonotype originated in a female patient between 2 and 10 years old who had a stem cell transplant for aplastic anemia, so the T cells may come from the graft donor. The gene calls are TRBV12-3 or TRBV12-4 and TRBJ2-3; unclear D gene. The CDR3 sequence is CASSLYSPDSTDTQYF. In DNA form, the CDR3 reads TGTGCCAGCAGTTTGTATTCCCCAGATAGCACAGATACGCAGTATTTT.